What follows describes a single TCR beta chain. Sequenced by immunoSEQ multiplex PCR; TCRdb stores in-frame clones only, minus some. The sample records approximately 260,000 clones, roughly 87% being singletons. This sample was included in a study of blood T cell repertoires in COVID-19. Looking at the study overall: The study drew acute and convalescent COVID-19 samples from the United States, Italy and Spain.

Trimming took 3 bases from V and 8 from J; bases not matched to a gene: 6. Germline CDR1 LNHDA, CDR2 SQIVND (reference sequence). This CDR3 contains 14 residues. V gene TRBV19 combines with J gene TRBJ2-1; 8 bases match TRBD2. The sample comprised peripheral blood. The receptor's source is a man aged 60-69 years who had recovered from COVID-19. This CDR3 reads CASSMSGGSDEQFF. In DNA form, the CDR3 reads TGTGCCAGTAGTATGAGCGGGGGTTCCGATGAGCAGTTCTTC.